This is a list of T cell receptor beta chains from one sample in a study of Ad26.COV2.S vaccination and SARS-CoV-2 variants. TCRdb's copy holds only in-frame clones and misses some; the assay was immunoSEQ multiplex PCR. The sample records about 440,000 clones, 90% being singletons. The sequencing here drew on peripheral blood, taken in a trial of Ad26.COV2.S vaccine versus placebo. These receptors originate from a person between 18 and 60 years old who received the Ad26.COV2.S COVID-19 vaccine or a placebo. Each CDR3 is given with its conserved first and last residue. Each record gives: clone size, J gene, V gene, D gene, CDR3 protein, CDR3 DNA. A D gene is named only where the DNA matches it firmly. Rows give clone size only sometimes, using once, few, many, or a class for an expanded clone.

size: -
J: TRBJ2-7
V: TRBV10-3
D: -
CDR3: CAIKGAGESEQYF
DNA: TGTGCCATCAAAGGAGCCGGGGAAAGCGAGCAGTACTTC

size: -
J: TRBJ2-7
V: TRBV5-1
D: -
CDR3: CASSLVGGSSYEQYF
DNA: TGCGCCAGCAGCTTGGTTGGGGGAAGCTCCTACGAGCAGTACTTC

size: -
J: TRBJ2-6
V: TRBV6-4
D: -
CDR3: CASSEDSQPGANVLTF
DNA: TGTGCCAGCAGTGAGGACTCCCAGCCGGGGGCCAACGTCCTGACTTTC

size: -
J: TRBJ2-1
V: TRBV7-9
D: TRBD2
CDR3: CASSARDGGRASFANEQFF
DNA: TGTGCCAGCAGCGCGAGGGACGGCGGGAGGGCCTCTTTCGCCAATGAGCAGTTCTTC

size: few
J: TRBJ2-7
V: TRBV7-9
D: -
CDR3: CASSLQEVPYEQYF
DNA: TGTGCCAGCAGCTTACAGGAGGTCCCCTACGAGCAGTACTTC

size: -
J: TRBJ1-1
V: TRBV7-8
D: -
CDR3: CASSFYNTEAFF
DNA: TGTGCCAGCAGCTTTTATAACACTGAAGCTTTCTTT

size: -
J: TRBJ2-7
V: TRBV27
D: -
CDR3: CASSPLGQIDEQYF
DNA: TGTGCCAGCAGCCCTCTCGGGCAGATCGACGAGCAGTACTTC

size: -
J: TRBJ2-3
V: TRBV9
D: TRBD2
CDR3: CASSVEGTSGTDTQYF
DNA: TGTGCCAGCAGCGTAGAAGGGACTAGCGGGACAGATACGCAGTATTTT

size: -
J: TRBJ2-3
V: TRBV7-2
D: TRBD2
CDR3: CASSLRVAGATDTQYF
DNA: TGTGCCAGCAGCTTAAGGGTAGCGGGAGCCACAGATACGCAGTATTTT

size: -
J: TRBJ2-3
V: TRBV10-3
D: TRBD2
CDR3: CAINPNPLAGAVEDTQYF
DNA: TGTGCCATCAATCCCAATCCACTAGCGGGAGCGGTGGAAGATACGCAGTATTTT

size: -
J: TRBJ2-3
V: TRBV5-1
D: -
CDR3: CASSPLQGLGTLTSTDTQYF
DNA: TGCGCCAGCAGCCCCTTACAGGGTCTAGGGACTCTAACTAGCACAGATACGCAGTATTTT

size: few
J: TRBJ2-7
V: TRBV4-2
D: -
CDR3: CASSQDVRRRDEQYF
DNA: TGTGCCAGCAGCCAAGATGTACGACGGAGAGACGAGCAGTACTTC

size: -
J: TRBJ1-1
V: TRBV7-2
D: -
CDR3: CASSTHAGAAVLYTEAFF
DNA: TGTGCCAGCAGCACCCATGCGGGGGCGGCGGTTTTGTACACTGAAGCTTTCTTT

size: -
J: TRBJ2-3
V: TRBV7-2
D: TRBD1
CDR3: CASSPGQGAYTQYF
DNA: TGTGCCAGCAGCCCAGGACAGGGGGCCTATACGCAGTATTTT

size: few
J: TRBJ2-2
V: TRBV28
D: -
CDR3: CASSRGGSYTGELFF
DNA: TGTGCCAGCAGTCGCGGCGGGTCTTACACCGGGGAGCTGTTTTTT

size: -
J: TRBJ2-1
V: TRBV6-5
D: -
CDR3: CAIRETEAVYNEQFF
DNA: TGTGCCATTCGCGAGACCGAAGCGGTATACAATGAGCAGTTCTTC

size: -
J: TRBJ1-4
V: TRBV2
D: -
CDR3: CASTYRATNEKLFF
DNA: TGTGCCAGCACCTACCGAGCAACTAATGAAAAACTGTTTTTT

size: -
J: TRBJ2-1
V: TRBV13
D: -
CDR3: CASVGGNEQFF
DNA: TGTGCTTCGGTGGGGGGCAATGAGCAGTTCTTC

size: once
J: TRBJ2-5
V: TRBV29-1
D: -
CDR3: CSGFGVQSQETQYF
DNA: TGCAGCGGCTTCGGGGTACAGAGCCAAGAGACCCAGTACTTC

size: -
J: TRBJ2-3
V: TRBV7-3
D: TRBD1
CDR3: CASSPDRGWRTDTQYF
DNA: TGTGCCAGCAGCCCGGACAGGGGATGGCGCACAGATACGCAGTATTTT

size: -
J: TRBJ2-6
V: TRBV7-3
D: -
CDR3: CASSPRGSSSGANVLTF
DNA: TGTGCCAGCAGCCCCAGGGGCTCAAGCTCTGGGGCCAACGTCCTGACTTTC

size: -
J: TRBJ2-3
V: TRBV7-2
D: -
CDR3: CASSLTRGLGADTQYF
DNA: TGTGCCAGCAGCTTAACCCGGGGGCTCGGAGCAGATACGCAGTATTTT

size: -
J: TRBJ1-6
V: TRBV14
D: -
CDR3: CASSQVVGGGRDYLHF
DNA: TGTGCCAGCAGCCAAGTAGTAGGGGGGGGTCGGGATTATCTCCACTTT

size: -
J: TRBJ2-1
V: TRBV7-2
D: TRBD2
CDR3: CASGQGLWNEQFF
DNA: TGTGCCAGCGGGCAGGGACTATGGAATGAGCAGTTCTTC

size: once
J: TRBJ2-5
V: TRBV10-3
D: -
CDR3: CAISESTGLETQYF
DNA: TGTGCCATCAGTGAGTCTACAGGTCTCGAGACCCAGTACTTC

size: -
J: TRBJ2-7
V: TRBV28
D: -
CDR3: CASATSYEQYF
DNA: TGTGCCAGCGCCACTTCCTACGAGCAGTACTTC